A selection of T cell receptor beta chains follows, all from one sample in a study of Graves' ophthalmopathy and Graves' hyperthyroidism. TCRdb reprocessed the multiplex PCR reads via MiXCR and lists one record per CDR3 protein. There are 200,000 to 300,000 distinct CDR3 sequences in the sample; 45% to 55% occur only once, and roughly 50% lies in the top ten. The sequencing input was peripheral blood. These receptor sequences come from an adult man with Graves' ophthalmopathy. CDR3s include the opening cysteine and the closing phenylalanine or tryptophan.

v_call cdr3_aa
TRBV2 CASSEAMGLGTGYTF
TRBV12-3/TRBV12-4 CASRPLTGGWDTEAFF
TRBV24-1 CATSEGTTYEQYF
TRBV19 CASSVSGGEAQYF
TRBV10-3 CAISDRTERNQPQHF
TRBV5-1 CASSLGDRGVEGYTF
TRBV12-3/TRBV12-4 CASSGGGGTNYGYTF
TRBV20-1 CSAKRPGQVNYGYTF
TRBV12-3/TRBV12-4 CASRSGQGRPQYF
TRBV10-3 CASCSGGGTYEQYF
TRBV6-1 CASSERGQASYEQYF
TRBV29-1 CSVALTGYSGYTF
TRBV24-1 CATRTTGGETQYF
TRBV7-3 CASSLTPTGILNTEAFF